These T cell receptor beta chains were read from a single sample in a study of technical replicates of blood from several donors. Profiling relied on immunoSEQ multiplex PCR, and the TCRdb table lists in-frame clones only, not all of them. This table holds under 90,000 clones, approximately 93% found once. The specimen sequenced was T cells isolated from PBMCs. All receptors derive from a human donor in good health. Both conserved end residues are part of each CDR3. Fields, in order: V gene, J gene, D gene, CDR3 protein, CDR3 DNA. The D gene is left open where the match is weak.

v_gene: TRBV15; j_gene: TRBJ2-5; d_gene: -; CDR3aa: CATSQVRQETQYF; CDR3nt: TGTGCCACCAGTCAGGTCCGCCAAGAGACCCAGTACTTC
v_gene: TRBV20-1; j_gene: TRBJ2-7; d_gene: TRBD2; CDR3aa: CSATGGERQYF; CDR3nt: TGCAGTGCTACTGGGGGGGAACGGCAGTACTTC
v_gene: TRBV19; j_gene: TRBJ2-3; d_gene: TRBD1; CDR3aa: CASSFRPGQLPDTQYF; CDR3nt: TGTGCCAGTAGTTTCCGCCCGGGACAGCTTCCAGATACGCAGTATTTT
v_gene: TRBV6-5; j_gene: TRBJ2-2; d_gene: -; CDR3aa: CASSRDQKLWELFF; CDR3nt: TGTGCCAGCAGCCGGGATCAGAAGTTGTGGGAGCTGTTTTTT
v_gene: TRBV7-2; j_gene: TRBJ1-2; d_gene: TRBD1; CDR3aa: CASSFRNPGQSAGYTF; CDR3nt: TGTGCCAGCAGCTTCAGAAACCCGGGACAGTCTGCTGGCTACACCTTC
v_gene: TRBV6-1; j_gene: TRBJ1-1; d_gene: -; CDR3aa: CASSSGEAFF; CDR3nt: TGTGCCAGCAGTTCCGGGGAAGCTTTCTTT
v_gene: TRBV5-6; j_gene: TRBJ2-3; d_gene: TRBD2; CDR3aa: CASSGIRIAGGSTDTQYF; CDR3nt: TGTGCCAGCAGCGGAATTCGTATAGCGGGGGGGAGCACAGATACGCAGTATTTT
v_gene: TRBV5-4; j_gene: TRBJ2-7; d_gene: TRBD2; CDR3aa: CASSPGGGAPWEQYF; CDR3nt: TGTGCCAGCAGCCCGGGGGGGGGCGCACCTTGGGAGCAGTACTTC
v_gene: TRBV28; j_gene: TRBJ1-2; d_gene: -; CDR3aa: CASTPFSGGFNYGYTF; CDR3nt: TGTGCCAGCACCCCATTTTCCGGAGGGTTTAACTATGGCTACACCTTC
v_gene: TRBV25-1; j_gene: TRBJ2-7; d_gene: TRBD2; CDR3aa: CASSESPGGGGSYEQYF; CDR3nt: TGTGCCAGCAGTGAATCACCCGGGGGGGGTGGTTCCTACGAGCAGTACTTC
v_gene: TRBV10-3; j_gene: TRBJ1-2; d_gene: -; CDR3aa: CAIKESSQEGRSMYGYTF; CDR3nt: TGTGCCATCAAAGAGTCGTCGCAGGAGGGGCGCTCGATGTATGGCTACACCTTC
v_gene: TRBV5-6; j_gene: TRBJ2-7; d_gene: TRBD1; CDR3aa: CASSFSPGQESYEQYF; CDR3nt: TGTGCCAGCAGCTTCTCCCCAGGACAGGAGTCCTACGAGCAGTACTTC
v_gene: TRBV4-1; j_gene: TRBJ2-5; d_gene: -; CDR3aa: CASSQDGQGSGETQYF; CDR3nt: TGCGCCAGCAGCCAAGATGGTCAGGGTTCAGGAGAGACCCAGTACTTC
v_gene: TRBV19; j_gene: TRBJ2-3; d_gene: -; CDR3aa: CASSTFTDTQYF; CDR3nt: TGTGCCAGTAGTACATTCACAGATACGCAGTATTTT
v_gene: TRBV29-1; j_gene: TRBJ1-2; d_gene: -; CDR3aa: CSVAATGGYTF; CDR3nt: TGCAGCGTTGCGGCGACGGGGGGCTACACCTTC
v_gene: TRBV15; j_gene: TRBJ2-1; d_gene: -; CDR3aa: CATSRDPGDRLVIF; CDR3nt: TGTGCCACCAGCAGAGATCCCGGAGACCGCCTCGTGATCTTC
v_gene: TRBV7-8; j_gene: TRBJ2-1; d_gene: -; CDR3aa: CASSLGGDEQFF; CDR3nt: TGTGCCAGCAGCTTAGGGGGCGATGAGCAGTTCTTC